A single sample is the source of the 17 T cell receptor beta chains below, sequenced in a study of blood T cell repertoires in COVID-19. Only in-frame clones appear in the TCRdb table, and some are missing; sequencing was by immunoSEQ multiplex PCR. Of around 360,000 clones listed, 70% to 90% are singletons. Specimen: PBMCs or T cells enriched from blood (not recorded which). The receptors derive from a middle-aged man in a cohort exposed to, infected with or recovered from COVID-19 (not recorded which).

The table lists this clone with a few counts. The CDR3 is CASSASDRGLAGELFF. In DNA form, the CDR3 reads TGCGCCAGCAGTGCCTCGGACAGGGGCTTGGCCGGGGAGCTGTTTTTT. J is TRBJ2-2 and V is TRBV10-2; 9 bases are a match to TRBD1. V gave up 4 bases and J gave up 6 bases; unmatched junction bases: 9. Germline CDR1 and CDR2: WSHSY and SAAADI. CDR3 length: 16 residues.

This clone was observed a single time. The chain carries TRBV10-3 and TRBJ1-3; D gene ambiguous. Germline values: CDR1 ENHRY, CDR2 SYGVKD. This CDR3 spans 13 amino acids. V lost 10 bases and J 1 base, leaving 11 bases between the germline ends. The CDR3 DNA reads TGTGCCACCCTCGTTGAGTCTGGAAACACCATATATTTT. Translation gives CATLVESGNTIYF.

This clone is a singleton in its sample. CDR3 sequence: CASSERSLTTDTQYF. The CDR3 DNA sequence: TGTGCCAGCAGTGAAAGGAGCCTGACCACAGATACGCAGTATTTT. This rearrangement joins TRBV2 to TRBJ2-3; no clear D. The CDR3 runs to 15 residues. Germline CDR1 reads SNHLY; CDR2 reads FYNNEI. V was clipped by 2 bases and J by 2 bases, with 11 bases between them.

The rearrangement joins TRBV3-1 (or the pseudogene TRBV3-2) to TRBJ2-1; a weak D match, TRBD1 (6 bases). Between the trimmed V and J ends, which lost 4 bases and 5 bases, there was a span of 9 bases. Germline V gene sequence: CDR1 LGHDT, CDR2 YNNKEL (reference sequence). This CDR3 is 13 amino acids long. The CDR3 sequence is CASSRKGDNEQFF. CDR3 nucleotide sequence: TGTGCCAGCAGCCGAAAGGGGGACAATGAGCAGTTCTTC.

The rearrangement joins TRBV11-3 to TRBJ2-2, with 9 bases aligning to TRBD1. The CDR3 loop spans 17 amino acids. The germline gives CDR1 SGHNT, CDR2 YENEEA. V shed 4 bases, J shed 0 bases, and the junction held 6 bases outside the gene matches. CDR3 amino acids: CASSSLGTGTNTGELFF. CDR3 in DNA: TGTGCCAGCAGCTCGCTTGGGACAGGGACGAACACCGGGGAGCTGTTTTTT. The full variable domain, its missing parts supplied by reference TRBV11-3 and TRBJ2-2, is EAGVVQSPRYKIIEKKQPVAFWCNPISGHNTLYWYLQNLGQGPELLIRYENEEAVDDSQLPKDRFSAERLKGVDSTLKIQPAELGDSAVYLCASSSLGTGTNTGELFFGEGSRLTVL.

CDR3 region: CASSQISANTGELFF. The CDR3 coding sequence is TGTGCCAGCAGCCAAATTAGTGCGAACACCGGGGAGCTGTTTTTT. The chain is built from TRBV5-6 and TRBJ2-2; D not certain. Trimming pared 4 bases from V and 0 bases from J, leaving 10 bases between. Germline loops: CDR1 SGHDT, CDR2 YYEEEE. This CDR3 contains 15 residues. Together with reference TRBV5-6 and TRBJ2-2, the CDR3 gives the full variable domain: DAGVTQSPTHLIKTRGQQVTLRCSPKSGHDTVSWYQQALGQGPQFIFQYYEEEERQRGNFPDRFSGHQFPNYSSELNVNALLLGDSALYLCASSQISANTGELFFGEGSRLTVL.

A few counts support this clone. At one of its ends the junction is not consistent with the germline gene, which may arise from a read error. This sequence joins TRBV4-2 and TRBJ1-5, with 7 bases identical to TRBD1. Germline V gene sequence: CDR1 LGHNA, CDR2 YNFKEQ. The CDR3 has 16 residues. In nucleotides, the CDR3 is TGTGCCAGCAGCCAAGACGAGGACAGGTTCGATTCTCCCCGGCATTTT. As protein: CASSQDEDRFDSPRHF.

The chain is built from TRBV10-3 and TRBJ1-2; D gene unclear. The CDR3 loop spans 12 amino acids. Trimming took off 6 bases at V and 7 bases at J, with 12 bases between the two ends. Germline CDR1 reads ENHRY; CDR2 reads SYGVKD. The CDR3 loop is CAISAYEAGYTF. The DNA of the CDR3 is TGTGCCATCAGCGCGTACGAGGCTGGCTACACCTTC.

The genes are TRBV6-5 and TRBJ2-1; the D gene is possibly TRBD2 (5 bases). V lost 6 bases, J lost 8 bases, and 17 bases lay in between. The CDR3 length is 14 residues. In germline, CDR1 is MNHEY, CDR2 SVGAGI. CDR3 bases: TGTGCCAGCAGCTACGGACTGGGTTACGATGAGCAGTTCTTC. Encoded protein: CASSYGLGYDEQFF.

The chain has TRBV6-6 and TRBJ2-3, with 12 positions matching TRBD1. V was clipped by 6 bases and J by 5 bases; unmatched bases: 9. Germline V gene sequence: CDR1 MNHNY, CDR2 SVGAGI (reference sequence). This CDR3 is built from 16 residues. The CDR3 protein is CASRSGTGGKGDTQYF. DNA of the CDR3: TGTGCCAGCAGGAGTGGGACAGGGGGCAAGGGAGATACGCAGTATTTT.

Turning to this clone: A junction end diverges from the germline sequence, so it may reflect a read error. The CDR3 protein is CASSVDRSRGYTF. CDR3 DNA sequence: TGTGCCAGTAGTGTAGACAGGTCGCGTGGCTACACCTTC. The chain combines TRBV19 with TRBJ1-2; a weak D match, TRBD1 (6 bases). CDR3 size: 13 residues. Per the germline V gene, CDR1 is LNHDA and CDR2 is SQIVND (reference sequence).

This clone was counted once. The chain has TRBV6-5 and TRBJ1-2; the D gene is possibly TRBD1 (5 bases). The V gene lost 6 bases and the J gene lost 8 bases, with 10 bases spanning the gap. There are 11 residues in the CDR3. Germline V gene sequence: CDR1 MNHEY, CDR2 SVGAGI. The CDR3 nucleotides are TGTGCCAGCAGCACAGGTGCGGGCTACACCTTC. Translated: CASSTGAGYTF.

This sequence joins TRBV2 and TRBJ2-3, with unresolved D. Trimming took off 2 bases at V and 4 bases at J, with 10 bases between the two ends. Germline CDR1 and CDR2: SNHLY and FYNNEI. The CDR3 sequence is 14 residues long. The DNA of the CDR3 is TGTGCCAGCAGTGAACTCCTAGAATCAGATACGCAGTATTTT. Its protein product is CASSELLESDTQYF.

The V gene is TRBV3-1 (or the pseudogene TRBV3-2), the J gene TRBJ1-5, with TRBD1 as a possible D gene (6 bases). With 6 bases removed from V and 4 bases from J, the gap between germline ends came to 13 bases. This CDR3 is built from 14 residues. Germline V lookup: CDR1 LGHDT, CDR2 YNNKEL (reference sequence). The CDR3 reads CASSHGQLNQPQHF. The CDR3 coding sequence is TGTGCCAGCAGTCATGGACAGCTGAATCAGCCCCAGCATTTT.

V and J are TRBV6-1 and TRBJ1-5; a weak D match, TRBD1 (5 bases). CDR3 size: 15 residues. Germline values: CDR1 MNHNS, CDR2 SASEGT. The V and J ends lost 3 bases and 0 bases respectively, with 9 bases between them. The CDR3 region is CASSEGQYSNQPQHF. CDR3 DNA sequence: TGTGCCAGCAGTGAGGGGCAGTATAGCAATCAGCCCCAGCATTTT.

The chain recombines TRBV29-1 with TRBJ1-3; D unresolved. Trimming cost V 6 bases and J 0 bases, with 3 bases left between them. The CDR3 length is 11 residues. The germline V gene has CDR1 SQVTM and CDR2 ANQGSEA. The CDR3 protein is CSVSSGNTIYF. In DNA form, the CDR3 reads TGCAGCGTCAGCTCTGGAAACACCATATATTTT.

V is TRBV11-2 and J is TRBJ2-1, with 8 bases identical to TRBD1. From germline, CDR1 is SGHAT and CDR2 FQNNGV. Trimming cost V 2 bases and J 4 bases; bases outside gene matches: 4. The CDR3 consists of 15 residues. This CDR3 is CASSLRRGRYNEQFF. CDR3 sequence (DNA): TGTGCCAGCAGCTTACGCAGGGGGCGTTACAATGAGCAGTTCTTC.